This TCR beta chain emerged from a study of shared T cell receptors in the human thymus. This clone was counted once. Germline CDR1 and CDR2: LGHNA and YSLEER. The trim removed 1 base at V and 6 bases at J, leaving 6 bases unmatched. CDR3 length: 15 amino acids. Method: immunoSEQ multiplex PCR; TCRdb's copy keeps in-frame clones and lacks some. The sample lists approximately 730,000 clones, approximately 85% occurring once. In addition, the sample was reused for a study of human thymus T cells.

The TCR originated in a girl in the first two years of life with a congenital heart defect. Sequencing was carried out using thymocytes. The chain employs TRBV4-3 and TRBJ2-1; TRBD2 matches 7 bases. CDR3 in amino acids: CASSQGGREGNEQFF. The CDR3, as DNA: TGCGCCAGCAGCCAAGGTGGCAGGGAGGGCAATGAGCAGTTCTTC.